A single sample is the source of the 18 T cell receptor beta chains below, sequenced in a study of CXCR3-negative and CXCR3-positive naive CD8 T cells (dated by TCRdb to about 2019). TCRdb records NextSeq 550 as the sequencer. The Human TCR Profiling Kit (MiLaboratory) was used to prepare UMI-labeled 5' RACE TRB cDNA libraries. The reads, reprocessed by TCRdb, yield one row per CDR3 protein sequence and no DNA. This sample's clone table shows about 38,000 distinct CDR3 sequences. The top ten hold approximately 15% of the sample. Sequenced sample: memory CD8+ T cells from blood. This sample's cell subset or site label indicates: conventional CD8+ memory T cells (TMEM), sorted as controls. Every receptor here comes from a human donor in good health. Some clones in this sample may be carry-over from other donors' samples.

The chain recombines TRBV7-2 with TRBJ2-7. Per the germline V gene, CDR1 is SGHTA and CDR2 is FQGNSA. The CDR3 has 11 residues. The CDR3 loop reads CASSLAFEQYF.

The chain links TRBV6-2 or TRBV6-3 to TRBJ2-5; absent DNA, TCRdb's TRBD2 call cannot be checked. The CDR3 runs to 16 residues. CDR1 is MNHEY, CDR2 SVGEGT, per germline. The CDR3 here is CASSWDGTAYQETQYF.

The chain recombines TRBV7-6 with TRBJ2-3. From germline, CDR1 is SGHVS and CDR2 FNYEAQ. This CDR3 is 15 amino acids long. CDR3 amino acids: CASSLVPGSTDTQYF. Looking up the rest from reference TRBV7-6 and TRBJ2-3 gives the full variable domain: GAGVSQSPRYKVTKRGQDVALRCDPISGHVSLYWYRQALGQGPEFLTYFNYEAQQDKSGLPNDRFSAERPEGSISTLTIQRTEQRDSAMYRCASSLVPGSTDTQYFGPGTRLTVL.

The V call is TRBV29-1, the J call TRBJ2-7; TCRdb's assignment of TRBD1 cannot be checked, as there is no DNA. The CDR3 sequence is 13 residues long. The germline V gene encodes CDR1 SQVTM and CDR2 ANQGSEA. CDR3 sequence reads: CSVETGISYEQYF.

CDR3 region: CAVRQLSTGELFF. The V call is TRBV3-1, the J call TRBJ2-2; the D call of TRBD1 rests on TCRdb alone, since no DNA is present to check it. The CDR3 is made up of 13 amino acids. Germline CDR1 and CDR2: LGHDT and YNNKEL (reference sequence).

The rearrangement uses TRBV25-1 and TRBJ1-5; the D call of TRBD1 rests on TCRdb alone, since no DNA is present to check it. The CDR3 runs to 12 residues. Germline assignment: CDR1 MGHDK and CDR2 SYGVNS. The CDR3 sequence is CASSAGGPTQHF.

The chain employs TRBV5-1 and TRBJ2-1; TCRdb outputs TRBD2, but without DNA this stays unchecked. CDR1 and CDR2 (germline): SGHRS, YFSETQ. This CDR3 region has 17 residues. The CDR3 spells CASSLEASGGLYNEQFF. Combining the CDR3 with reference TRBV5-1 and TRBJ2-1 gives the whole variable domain KAGVTQTPRYLIKTRGQQVTLSCSPISGHRSVSWYQQTPGQGLQFLFEYFSETQRNKGNFPGRFSGRQFSNSRSEMNVSTLELGDSALYLCASSLEASGGLYNEQFFGPGTRLTVL.

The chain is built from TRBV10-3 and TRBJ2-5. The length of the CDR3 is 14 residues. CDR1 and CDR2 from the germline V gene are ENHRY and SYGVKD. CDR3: CAISERDGTETQYF.

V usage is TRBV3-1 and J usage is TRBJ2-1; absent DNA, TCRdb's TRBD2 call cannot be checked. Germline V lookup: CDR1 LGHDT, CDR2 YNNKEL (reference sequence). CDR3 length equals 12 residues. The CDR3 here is CASSLTNNEQFF.

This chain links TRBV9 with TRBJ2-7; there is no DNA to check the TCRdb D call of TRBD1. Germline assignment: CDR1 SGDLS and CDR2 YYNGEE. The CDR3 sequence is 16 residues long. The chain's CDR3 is CASSVGGGTGFGEQYF.

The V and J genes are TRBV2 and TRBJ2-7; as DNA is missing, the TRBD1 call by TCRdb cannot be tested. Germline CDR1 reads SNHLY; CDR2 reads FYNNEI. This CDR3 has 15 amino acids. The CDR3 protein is CASNVRTPSSYEQYF.

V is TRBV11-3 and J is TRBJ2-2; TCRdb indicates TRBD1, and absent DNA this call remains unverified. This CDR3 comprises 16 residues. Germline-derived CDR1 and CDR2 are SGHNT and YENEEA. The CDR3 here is CASSLRDSEKTGELFF.

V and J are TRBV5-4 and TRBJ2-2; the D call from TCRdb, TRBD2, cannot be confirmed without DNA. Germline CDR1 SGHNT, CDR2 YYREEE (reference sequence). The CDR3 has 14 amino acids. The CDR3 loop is CASSSGLNTGELFF.

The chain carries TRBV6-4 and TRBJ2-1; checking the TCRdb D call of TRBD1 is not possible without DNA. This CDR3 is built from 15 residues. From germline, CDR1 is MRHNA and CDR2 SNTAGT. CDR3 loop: CAGSPTGGTYNEQFF.

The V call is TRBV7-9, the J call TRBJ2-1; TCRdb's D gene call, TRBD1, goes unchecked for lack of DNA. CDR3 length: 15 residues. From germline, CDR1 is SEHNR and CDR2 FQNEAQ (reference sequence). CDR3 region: CASRGGQGRLWEQLF.

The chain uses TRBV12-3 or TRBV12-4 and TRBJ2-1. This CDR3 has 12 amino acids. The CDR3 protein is CASSRSRNEQFF.

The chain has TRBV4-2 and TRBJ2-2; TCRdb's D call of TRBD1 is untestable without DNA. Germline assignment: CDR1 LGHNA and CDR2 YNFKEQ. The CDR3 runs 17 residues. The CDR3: CASSQDVGGAYTGELFF.

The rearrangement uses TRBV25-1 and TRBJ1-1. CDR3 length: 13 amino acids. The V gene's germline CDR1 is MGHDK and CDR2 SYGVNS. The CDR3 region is CASSDGEVTEAFF.